Each of the 29 T cell receptor beta chains below was sequenced from the same sample in a study of shared clonotypes between healthy human individuals. Method: immunoSEQ multiplex PCR; TCRdb's copy keeps in-frame clones and lacks some. The table has 2 million or so clones, 85% to 95% seen once. The specimen was naive CD4+ T cells sorted from blood. Stated subset: CD45RA+ positively selected. The receptors derive from a man younger than 30 in good health.

The CDR3 nucleotides read TGCAGTGCCGTCCTATACGAGCAGTACTTC. This translates into CSAVLYEQYF. V and J are TRBV20-1 and TRBJ2-7; D not resolved. CDR1 and CDR2 from the germline V gene are DFQATT and SNEGSKA (reference sequence). The CDR3 has 10 amino acids. Trimming removed 6 bases from V and 4 bases from J, with 7 bases in between.

The chain links TRBV5-5 to TRBJ2-5; D may be TRBD2 (5 bases). CDR1 SGHKS and CDR2 YYEKEE come from the germline V gene (reference sequence). Trimming stripped 1 base from V and 5 bases from J, with 9 bases between. CDR3 length: 13 residues. DNA of the CDR3: TGTGCCAGCAGCTTGACTAGTATGGAGACCCAGTACTTC. As protein: CASSLTSMETQYF.

The V call is TRBV7-2, the J call TRBJ1-1; TRBD1 matches 10 bases. V shed 5 bases and J 1 base; nucleotides not matched to a gene: 4. The CDR3 extends over 15 amino acids. The germline CDR1 and CDR2 sequences are SGHTA and FQGNSA. The CDR3 DNA reads TGTGCCAGCAGCGTCTGGGACAGGGGGAACACTGAAGCTTTCTTT. Protein: CASSVWDRGNTEAFF. The whole variable domain, filled in from reference TRBV7-2 and TRBJ1-1, reads GAGVSQSPSNKVTEKGKDVELRCDPISGHTALYWYRQSLGQGLEFLIYFQGNSAPDKSGLPSDRFSAERTGGSVSTLTIQRTQQEDSAVYLCASSVWDRGNTEAFFGQGTRLTVV.

This rearrangement joins TRBV19 to TRBJ1-5; weak D call: TRBD1 (5 bases). Between the trimmed V and J ends, which lost 8 bases and 8 bases, there was a span of 16 bases. The germline V gene encodes CDR1 LNHDA and CDR2 SQIVND (reference sequence). This CDR3 is built from 13 residues. This chain's CDR3 is CASWTRPGEPQHF. CDR3 sequence (DNA): TGTGCCAGTTGGACACGACCGGGAGAGCCCCAGCATTTT.

About this clone itself: Within the sample, other DNA sequences also encode this same CDR3. This chain uses TRBV6-5 with TRBJ2-1; TRBD1 is a possible D gene (6 bases). With 6 bases removed from V and 1 base from J, the gap between germline ends came to 10 bases. This CDR3 region has 14 residues. CDR1 is MNHEY, CDR2 SVGAGI, per germline. In nucleotides, the CDR3 is TGTGCCAGCAGACAGGGCTGGTCCTACAATGAGCAGTTCTTC. Its translation: CASRQGWSYNEQFF.

This clone was seen at least ten times. This chain uses TRBV10-3 with TRBJ1-2; 7 nucleotides align to TRBD1. The germline CDR1 and CDR2 sequences are ENHRY and SYGVKD. Trimming took 4 bases from V and 4 from J; bases not matched to a gene: 15. The CDR3 consists of 17 residues. CDR3 residues: CAISVGDREPFSYGYTF. CDR3 coding DNA: TGTGCCATCAGTGTCGGGGACAGAGAGCCGTTCTCCTATGGCTACACCTTC.

In its sample, this clone was seen once. A read error may produce the germline difference seen at one junction end. The chain links TRBV30 to TRBJ2-5; D unclear. The CDR3 covers 11 residues. Germline V CDR1 and CDR2: GTSNPN, SVGIG (reference sequence). In DNA, the CDR3 is TGTGCCTGCAGTGCGTCCGCGACCCAGTACTTC. It specifies CACSASATQYF.

The chain links TRBV7-2 to TRBJ2-3; D remains unclear. This CDR3 is 13 amino acids long. The germline gives CDR1 SGHTA, CDR2 FQGNSA. V lost 5 bases, J lost 6 bases, and 12 bases lay in between. The CDR3 sequence: CASSLNSWDTQYF. CDR3 nucleotides: TGTGCCAGCAGCCTCAACTCCTGGGATACGCAGTATTTT.

The chain links TRBV7-6 to TRBJ2-5; 13 nucleotides agree with TRBD2. Germline V gene lookup returns CDR1 SGHVS and CDR2 FNYEAQ. There are 17 residues in the CDR3. Losses at the gene ends were 3 bases for V and 5 bases for J; bases not matched to a gene: 9. CDR3 DNA: TGTGCCAGCAGCTTGGGTTGGACTAGCGGGGGTTGGGAGACCCAGTACTTC. This gives the protein CASSLGWTSGGWETQYF.

This clone occurred once. This chain links TRBV6-6 with TRBJ2-7; 8 nucleotides line up with TRBD1. The CDR3 is 12 residues long. The J segment lost 6 bases and the V segment lost 8 bases, leaving 6 bases of the junction unmatched. The germline V gene has CDR1 MNHNY and CDR2 SVGAGI (reference sequence). CDR3: CASGSGGSEQYF. CDR3 DNA sequence: TGTGCCAGCGGTTCAGGGGGCAGCGAGCAGTACTTC.

The J gene is TRBJ1-1, the V gene TRBV18; TRBD1 matches 7 bases. CDR3 length equals 16 residues. Germline trimming cut 6 bases from V and 4 bases from J; bases unmatched to any gene: 14. In germline, CDR1 is KGHSH, CDR2 LQKENI. The CDR3 DNA sequence: TGTGCCAGCTCCCGCGGACAGGCCGTGATGGGCACTGAAGCTTTCTTT. It is translated as CASSRGQAVMGTEAFF.

This chain joins TRBV30 and TRBJ2-6; D unresolved. Germline V lookup: CDR1 GTSNPN, CDR2 SVGIG (reference sequence). Trimming stripped 5 bases from V and 3 bases from J, with 17 bases between. The length of the CDR3 is 16 residues. The DNA for the CDR3 is TGTGCCTGGCAAATCCAGGCTCTTCTTGGGGCCAACGTCCTGACTTTC. It yields the protein CAWQIQALLGANVLTF.

The chain recombines TRBV18 with TRBJ2-7, with a possible D match to TRBD1 (5 bases). The CDR3 spans 14 residues. Trimming removed 3 bases from V and 3 bases from J, with 12 bases in between. From germline, CDR1 is KGHSH and CDR2 LQKENI. The CDR3 spells CASSPVIGDYEQYF. The CDR3 region has the DNA TGTGCCAGCTCACCGGTGATAGGGGACTACGAGCAGTACTTC.

This chain connects TRBV19 to TRBJ1-4; D is perhaps TRBD1 (5 bases). The CDR3 runs 14 residues. Germline CDR1 and CDR2: LNHDA and SQIVND (reference sequence). V lost 5 bases and J lost 7, with 14 bases in between. CDR3 nucleotide sequence: TGTGCCAGTAGTCCCCAGGGTGGCGGTGAAAAACTGTTTTTT. Its protein product is CASSPQGGGEKLFF.

V usage is TRBV11-2 and J usage is TRBJ2-1; 8 bases are shared with TRBD2. V trimming: 6 bases; J trimming: 1 base; junction bases outside the gene matches: 5. Germline lookup yields CDR1 SGHAT and CDR2 FQNNGV. The CDR3 contains 15 residues. The CDR3 here is CASSSGGRSYNEQFF. In nucleotides, the CDR3 is TGTGCCAGCAGTTCGGGGGGGCGGTCCTACAATGAGCAGTTCTTC.

The chain uses TRBV10-1 and TRBJ2-5; D may be TRBD2 (6 bases). Germline loops: CDR1 WNHNN, CDR2 SYGVQD (reference sequence). Trimming shortened V by 4 bases and J by 4 bases, and 10 bases separated the two germline ends. This CDR3 spans 13 amino acids. The CDR3 loop is CASSAEGRETQYF. Written as DNA, the CDR3 is TGCGCCAGCAGTGCGGAGGGGAGAGAGACCCAGTACTTC.

V is TRBV6-5 and J is TRBJ2-3; D possibly uses TRBD1 or TRBD2 (5 bases each). The CDR3 covers 14 residues. Germline V gene sequence: CDR1 MNHEY, CDR2 SVGAGI. With 2 bases removed from V and 1 base from J, the gap between germline ends came to 7 bases. Here the CDR3 reads CASSYGDGTDTQYF. Here the CDR3 DNA reads TGTGCCAGCAGTTACGGGGACGGCACAGATACGCAGTATTTT.

Only one count was recorded for this clone. Other DNA sequences in the same sample also yield this CDR3. V gene TRBV19 combines with J gene TRBJ1-2; tentative D call: TRBD1 (5 bases). The germline V gene has CDR1 LNHDA and CDR2 SQIVND (reference sequence). Trimming removed 2 bases at V and 5 bases at J, with 9 bases between. The length of the CDR3 is 13 residues. Here the CDR3 reads CASSISGNYGYTF. The DNA of the CDR3 is TGTGCCAGTAGTATATCAGGGAATTATGGCTACACCTTC.

For the CDR3, the DNA is TGCAGTGCTTCAGGAAGTAGGGGCTACACCTTC. Translation: CSASGSRGYTF. The V call is TRBV20-1, the J call TRBJ1-2; unclear D gene. This CDR3 spans 11 amino acids. Germline V gene sequence: CDR1 DFQATT, CDR2 SNEGSKA (reference sequence). V dropped 5 bases and J dropped 8 bases, with 12 bases sitting between them.

The V call is TRBV6-1, the J call TRBJ1-1, with D unclear. Germline-derived CDR1 and CDR2 are MNHNS and SASEGT. The CDR3 is 13 amino acids. Trimming left V 5 bases short and J 10 bases short, with 17 bases between. The CDR3 sequence is CASSSREWGRAFF. The DNA for the CDR3 is TGTGCCAGCAGTTCTAGAGAATGGGGTCGAGCTTTCTTT.

This chain links TRBV5-1 with TRBJ2-1; 9 bases map to TRBD1. The CDR3 has 14 residues. The germline V gene has CDR1 SGHRS and CDR2 YFSETQ. V was clipped by 7 bases and J by 6 bases; unmatched bases: 8. CDR3 nucleotides: TGCGCCAGCGGAACCGGGACAGGGACCAATGAGCAGTTCTTC. Its translation: CASGTGTGTNEQFF. Variable domain in full (rest from reference TRBV5-1 and TRBJ2-1): KAGVTQTPRYLIKTRGQQVTLSCSPISGHRSVSWYQQTPGQGLQFLFEYFSETQRNKGNFPGRFSGRQFSNSRSEMNVSTLELGDSALYLCASGTGTGTNEQFFGPGTRLTVL.

This sequence joins TRBV6-1 and TRBJ2-7, with unresolved D. The CDR3 extends over 14 amino acids. CDR1 is MNHNS and CDR2 is SASEGT in the germline V gene. The V and J ends lost 5 bases and 2 bases respectively, with 13 bases between them. The CDR3: CASSKRTATYEQYF. The CDR3, as DNA: TGTGCCAGCAGTAAGAGGACGGCGACCTACGAGCAGTACTTC.

The chain couples TRBV6-5 to TRBJ1-1; D gene unclear. CDR1 and CDR2 (germline): MNHEY, SVGAGI. Trimming shortened V by 5 bases and J by 1 base, and 8 bases separated the two germline ends. The CDR3 is 13 amino acids. DNA for the CDR3: TGTGCCAGCAGTCTCAGACCGAACACTGAAGCTTTCTTT. As protein: CASSLRPNTEAFF.

This sequence joins TRBV11-2 and TRBJ2-7; 8 nucleotides align to TRBD1. Trimming removed 1 base from V and 0 bases from J; junction bases left unmatched: 2. This CDR3 comprises 15 residues. Germline lookup yields CDR1 SGHAT and CDR2 FQNNGV. The CDR3 loop reads CASSLVGQDSYEQYF. The DNA for the CDR3 is TGTGCCAGCAGCTTAGTGGGACAGGACTCCTACGAGCAGTACTTC.

The chain joins TRBV25-1 to TRBJ2-5; 9 bases agree with TRBD1. The CDR3 consists of 13 residues. Unmatched junction bases numbered 4, after V lost 7 bases and J lost 4 bases. Germline loops: CDR1 MGHDK, CDR2 SYGVNS. In DNA, the CDR3 is TGTGCCAGCAAAATGGACAGGGGAGAGACCCAGTACTTC. This gives the protein CASKMDRGETQYF.

The chain uses TRBV5-4 and TRBJ2-5; weak D call: TRBD2 (5 bases). The CDR3 totals 15 residues. V lost 0 bases to trimming and J lost 1 base, with 10 bases between them. CDR1 is SGHNT, CDR2 YYREEE, per germline (reference sequence). CDR3: CASSLAEGSQETQYF. The CDR3 DNA reads TGTGCCAGCAGCTTGGCCGAGGGCAGCCAAGAGACCCAGTACTTC.

The rearrangement links TRBV18 to TRBJ1-5; D remains ambiguous. The CDR3 extends over 14 amino acids. Germline V gene lookup returns CDR1 KGHSH and CDR2 LQKENI. V lost 0 bases and J 8 bases, leaving 11 bases between the germline ends. CDR3 amino acids: CASSPPGKEKPQHF. CDR3 DNA sequence: TGTGCCAGCTCACCACCGGGGAAGGAGAAGCCCCAGCATTTT.

This sequence joins TRBV5-1 and TRBJ2-7; 14 nucleotides align to TRBD2. The CDR3 sequence is 15 residues long. The J segment lost 2 bases and the V segment lost 4 bases, leaving 2 bases of the junction unmatched. The germline V gene encodes CDR1 SGHRS and CDR2 YFSETQ. The CDR3 reads CASSKGLAGAYEQYF. CDR3 DNA sequence: TGCGCCAGCAGCAAGGGACTAGCGGGGGCCTACGAGCAGTACTTC.

V gene TRBV18 combines with J gene TRBJ2-1; D is perhaps TRBD1 (6 bases). The CDR3 contains 17 residues. V lost 1 base, J lost 0 bases, and 13 bases lay in between. The germline V gene encodes CDR1 KGHSH and CDR2 LQKENI. DNA of the CDR3: TGTGCCAGCTCACCACGGGGACAATCAAGCTCCTACAATGAGCAGTTCTTC. Residues: CASSPRGQSSSYNEQFF.